This TCR beta chain was obtained from a study of early T cells in non-severe SARS-CoV-2 infection. As concerns this clonotype: This may arise from a read error, as a much more abundant clone is one base away.

The TCR library protocol attached unique molecular identifiers to the individual cDNA molecules. Via MiXCR, TCRdb re-called the 5' RACE reads, giving one row per CDR3 protein. The sample lists roughly 100,000 distinct CDR3 sequences; roughly an eighth were seen once. The CDR3 covers 13 residues. The germline V gene has CDR1 DFQATT and CDR2 SNEGSKA (reference sequence). Deletions cut 8 bases from V and 1 base from J, with 15 bases between. The genes are TRBV20-1 and TRBJ2-7; D uncertain. This clonotype originated in an adult who was a healthcare worker with PCR-confirmed SARS-CoV-2 infection or an uninfected control (not recorded which). The sample comprised whole blood. The CDR3 sequence is CSSLGRRSYEQYF. DNA for the CDR3: TGCAGTTCTCTAGGGCGACGGTCCTACGAGCAGTACTTC.